This T cell receptor (beta chain) was profiled in a study of blood T cell repertoires in COVID-19. Study details: The United States, Italy and Spain provided the acute and convalescent COVID-19 samples. PBMCs, B-cell-depleted T cells, or T cells were the source of the cDNA or gDNA that made up the material.

Original handling: Nucleated cell number was recorded as an estimate derived from reference gene primer amplification. The method was immunoSEQ multiplex PCR; TCRdb's version includes in-frame clones alone and lacks a portion of them. V and J calls and clone size come straight from that table; D and trimming were deduced from the DNA. The data show more than 85,000 clones, approximately 80% seen once. V dropped 6 bases and J dropped 3 bases, with 7 bases sitting between them. The CDR3 is 12 amino acids. Germline CDR1 reads ENHRY; CDR2 reads SYGVKD. This chain uses TRBV10-3 with TRBJ2-3; no definite D call. Input material: peripheral blood. This TCR was recovered from a human donor in a cohort sampled during active COVID-19. The CDR3 here is CAISSRTDTQYF. The CDR3 nucleotides are TGTGCCATCAGCTCTAGGACAGATACGCAGTATTTT.